These T cell receptor beta chains were read from a single sample in a study of T cells in Graves' hyperthyroidism and ophthalmopathy. From the multiplex PCR reads, TCRdb called clonotypes with MiXCR, one entry per CDR3 protein. The sample has under 750,000 distinct CDR3 sequences; around 19% are singletons. Sample: blood. The receptors here all came from a woman in her forties or fifties with Graves' hyperthyroidism that later progressed to Graves' ophthalmopathy. Both conserved end residues are part of each CDR3. The D gene is left open where the match is weak. Not all rows give a size; the values are once, few, many and, for expanded clones, a class.

J | V | D | size | CDR3 | DNA
TRBJ2-1 | TRBV7-8 | TRBD2 | NA | CASSPIRLAGGRNEQFF | TGTGCCAGCAGCCCAATAAGGCTAGCGGGGGGCCGGAATGAGCAGTTCTTC
TRBJ1-6 | TRBV18 | TRBD1 | many | CASTTGINSPLHF | TGTGCCAGCACGACAGGGATCAATTCACCCCTCCACTTT
TRBJ1-1 | TRBV4-1 | NA | NA | CASSQDGGVANTEAFF | TGCGCCAGCAGCCAAGATGGCGGGGTTGCGAACACTGAAGCTTTCTTT
TRBJ2-3 | TRBV7-2 | TRBD2 | few | CASSLEPSSGGGDTQYF | TGTGCCAGCAGCTTAGAGCCCTCTAGCGGGGGAGGAGATACGCAGTATTTT
TRBJ2-1 | TRBV11-2 | NA | few | CASSLFTAHGEQFF | TGTGCCAGCAGCTTATTTACAGCGCACGGGGAGCAGTTCTTC
TRBJ2-5 | TRBV15 | NA | many | CATSRDVGTQQETQYF | TGTGCCACCAGCAGAGATGTGGGGACCCAGCAAGAGACCCAGTACTTC
TRBJ1-1 | TRBV2 | NA | many | CASSEHTTMNTEAFF | TGTGCCAGCAGTGAACATACCACTATGAACACTGAAGCTTTCTTT
TRBJ2-7 | TRBV20-1 | NA | many | CSARPRDYEQYF | TGCAGTGCTAGGCCCCGGGACTACGAGCAGTACTTC
TRBJ2-1 | TRBV15 | NA | NA | CATSRDGQSYNEQFF | TGTGCCACCAGCAGAGACGGACAGAGCTACAATGAGCAGTTCTTC
TRBJ2-3 | TRBV7-9 | TRBD2 | many | CASSTRGGTDTQYF | TGTGCCAGCAGCACTCGGGGGGGCACAGATACGCAGTATTTT
TRBJ2-3 | TRBV4-2 | TRBD2 | NA | CASSQGPGGRPVDTQYF | TGTGCCAGCAGCCAAGGGCCGGGGGGACGCCCGGTGGATACGCAGTATTTT
TRBJ1-4 | TRBV29-1 | NA | NA | CSVALGATNEKLFF | TGCAGCGTCGCCCTCGGAGCAACTAATGAAAAACTGTTTTTT
TRBJ1-2 | TRBV20-1 | TRBD1 | many | CSAGGQGGYFNGYTF | TGCAGTGCTGGCGGACAGGGCGGTTATTTCAATGGCTACACCTTC
TRBJ2-7 | TRBV12-3/TRBV12-4 | NA | once | CASSFGRRQYF | TGTGCCAGCAGTTTCGGGCGGAGGCAGTACTTC
TRBJ2-7 | TRBV12-3/TRBV12-4 | NA | NA | CASSLGPTREQYF | TGTGCCAGCTCACTCGGGCCCACTCGGGAGCAGTACTTC
TRBJ2-7 | TRBV12-3/TRBV12-4 | NA | NA | CASSWTVGYEQYF | TGTGCCAGCAGTTGGACCGTTGGCTACGAGCAGTACTTC
TRBJ2-7 | TRBV6-1 | TRBD2 | few | CASSSLAGASYEQYF | TGTGCCAGCAGCTCACTAGCGGGGGCCTCCTACGAGCAGTACTTC
TRBJ2-5 | TRBV2 | NA | many | CASSELGGIVETQYF | TGTGCCAGCAGTGAACTAGGGGGTATTGTGGAGACCCAGTACTTC
TRBJ2-5 | TRBV4-1 | TRBD2 | NA | CASSPGLAGTQETQYF | TGCGCCAGCAGCCCGGGACTAGCGGGGACCCAAGAGACCCAGTACTTC
TRBJ2-1 | TRBV10-3 | TRBD1 | few | CAISAPGQGANEQFF | TGTGCCATCAGTGCCCCCGGACAGGGTGCGAATGAGCAGTTCTTC
TRBJ1-5 | TRBV12-3/TRBV12-4 | NA | NA | CASSLWDGSNQPQHF | TGTGCCAGCAGTTTATGGGACGGGAGCAATCAGCCCCAGCATTTT
TRBJ2-4 | TRBV20-1 | NA | NA | CSATALGGAKNIQYF | TGCAGTGCTACCGCCCTAGGAGGTGCCAAAAACATTCAGTACTTC
TRBJ2-5 | TRBV29-1 | TRBD1 | many | CSVPRDRGVAETQYF | TGCAGCGTTCCTCGGGACAGGGGAGTTGCAGAGACCCAGTACTTC
TRBJ2-7 | TRBV25-1 | NA | NA | CASSGVNYEQYF | TGTGCCAGCAGTGGTGTGAACTACGAGCAGTACTTC
TRBJ1-6 | TRBV25-1 | NA | NA | CASSEFPAGSPLHF | TGTGCCAGCAGTGAGTTCCCCGCCGGTTCACCCCTCCACTTT
TRBJ1-2 | TRBV7-9 | TRBD1 | few | CASSKILRQGDYGYTF | TGTGCCAGCAGCAAAATTCTTCGACAGGGAGACTATGGCTACACCTTC
TRBJ1-6 | TRBV11-2 | NA | NA | CASSFGQGFYNSPLHF | TGTGCCAGCAGCTTCGGCCAGGGCTTTTATAATTCACCCCTCCACTTT
TRBJ1-5 | TRBV20-1 | NA | NA | CSARVPALLSNQPQHF | TGCAGTGCTAGAGTCCCCGCGCTCCTTAGCAATCAGCCCCAGCATTTT
TRBJ2-3 | TRBV9 | NA | NA | CASSALEASTDTQYF | TGTGCCAGCAGCGCTTTGGAGGCTAGCACAGATACGCAGTATTTT
TRBJ2-7 | TRBV12-3/TRBV12-4 | TRBD2 | few | CVSSFASSGDEQYF | TGTGTCAGCAGTTTCGCGTCTAGCGGGGACGAGCAGTACTTC
TRBJ1-1 | TRBV12-3/TRBV12-4 | NA | NA | CASSLGKAFF | TGTGCCAGCAGTTTAGGAAAAGCTTTCTTT
TRBJ1-4 | TRBV12-5 | NA | NA | CASGWGGAGANEKLFF | TGTGCTAGTGGTTGGGGGGGCGCGGGAGCTAATGAAAAACTGTTTTTT
TRBJ1-5 | TRBV2 | TRBD1 | many | CASSEDRGGQPQHF | TGTGCCAGCAGCGAGGACAGGGGCGGCCAGCCCCAGCATTTT
TRBJ1-2 | TRBV5-1 | NA | many | CASSLEIQNYGYTF | TGCGCCAGCAGCTTGGAAATACAGAACTATGGCTACACCTTC
TRBJ1-5 | TRBV15 | NA | NA | CATSRPKGGSVQPQHF | TGTGCCACCAGCAGACCCAAGGGGGGCTCCGTTCAGCCCCAGCATTTT
TRBJ1-5 | TRBV9 | NA | NA | CASSVDSGNQPQHF | TGTGCCAGCAGCGTAGACAGCGGCAATCAGCCCCAGCATTTT
TRBJ1-2 | TRBV29-1 | NA | few | CSVLARGGGGYTF | TGCAGCGTCCTTGCGAGGGGGGGCGGCGGCTACACCTTC